This T cell receptor beta chain appears in the sequencing data of a study of T cell responses to AZD1222 COVID-19 vaccine. General observations from the study: Donors in the cohort were predominantly white British and more often female, and clonal diversity was possibly underestimated. Only a handful of AZD1222 recipients were seropositive at baseline.

Regarding this clone: Its specificity is unknown.

Per germline, CDR1 MNHEY and CDR2 SVGEGT. The CDR3 sequence is 17 residues long. V was shortened by 2 bases and J by 1 base, with 17 bases between the two germline ends. Profiling relied on immunoSEQ multiplex PCR, and the TCRdb table lists in-frame clones only, not all of them. The table has 90,000 to 150,000 clones, about nine tenths seen once. The V and J genes are TRBV6-2 or TRBV6-3 and TRBJ1-1; D perhaps matches TRBD1 (5 bases). This TCR derives from an adult who received the AZD1222 COVID-19 vaccine. The sample here was peripheral blood, taken 28 days after the second AZD1222 dose. This CDR3 reads CASSYDLGGPSNTEAFF. DNA for the CDR3: TGTGCCAGCAGTTACGATTTGGGGGGACCCTCGAACACTGAAGCTTTCTTT.